Each of the 21 T cell receptor beta chains below was sequenced from the same sample in a study of T cells in Graves' hyperthyroidism and ophthalmopathy. Researchers took RNA transcripts and amplified the TCR beta CDR3 regions from them. The study used the HTBI primer set for a first-round RT-PCR of the TCR CDR3. TCRdb re-analysed the multiplex PCR reads in MiXCR, keeping a single row per CDR3 protein. The table shows fewer than 550,000 distinct CDR3 sequences, with 24% occurring only once. Sequences were obtained from blood. These receptor sequences come from a woman aged 25 to 39 with Graves' ophthalmopathy.

This clonotype was recorded many times. The rearrangement joins TRBV30 to TRBJ2-7; the D is unclear. Between the trimmed V and J ends, which lost 4 bases and 2 bases, there was a span of 9 bases. Germline assignment: CDR1 GTSNPN and CDR2 SVGIG (reference sequence). The CDR3 contains 12 residues. CDR3 bases: TGTGCCTGGAAACGAGGAGCCTACGAGCAGTACTTC. Protein product: CAWKRGAYEQYF.

This clonotype was observed many times. The chain is built from TRBV27 and TRBJ2-5; tentatively, D is TRBD2 (6 bases). CDR1 and CDR2 from the germline V gene are MNHEY and SMNVEV (reference sequence). V was cut by 5 bases and J by 0 bases, with 10 bases left in between. The CDR3 is 14 residues long. CDR3 in amino acids: CASSGGAYQETQYF. The CDR3 nucleotides read TGTGCCAGCAGTGGAGGGGCGTACCAAGAGACCCAGTACTTC.

The chain uses TRBV14 and TRBJ2-7, with TRBD1 as a possible D gene (6 bases). The CDR3 contains 15 residues. Germline lookup yields CDR1 SGHDN and CDR2 FVKESK. V lost 1 base, J lost 5 bases, and 15 bases lay in between. The CDR3 DNA is TGTGCCAGCAGCCAAGCGGGCACAGGGAACCACGAGCAGTACTTC. Translating it yields CASSQAGTGNHEQYF.

This clonotype has at least ten counts. V usage is TRBV6-5 and J usage is TRBJ1-2, with 7 nucleotides matching TRBD1. CDR1 and CDR2 from the germline V gene are MNHEY and SVGAGI. The trim removed 0 bases at V and 5 bases at J, leaving 3 bases unmatched. This CDR3 has 14 residues. The CDR3 DNA sequence: TGTGCCAGCAGTTACTCGAAACAGGGGTATGGCTACACCTTC. This sequence encodes CASSYSKQGYGYTF.

This clonotype came up many times. V usage is TRBV5-1 and J usage is TRBJ2-7, with D tentatively TRBD1 or TRBD2 (5 bases each). The CDR3 is 15 amino acids. CDR1 and CDR2 from the germline V gene are SGHRS and YFSETQ. With 4 bases removed from V and 3 bases from J, the gap between germline ends came to 17 bases. The CDR3 coding sequence is TGCGCCAGCAGCCCCAGTGGGGGAACGGGCTACGAGCAGTACTTC. This translates into CASSPSGGTGYEQYF. Full variable domain (rest looked up from reference TRBV5-1 and TRBJ2-7): KAGVTQTPRYLIKTRGQQVTLSCSPISGHRSVSWYQQTPGQGLQFLFEYFSETQRNKGNFPGRFSGRQFSNSRSEMNVSTLELGDSALYLCASSPSGGTGYEQYFGPGTRLTVT.

The rearrangement uses TRBV14 and TRBJ1-1; D remains unclear. Trimming stripped 3 bases from V and 7 bases from J, with 9 bases between. The CDR3 has 12 residues. Germline CDR1 is SGHDN and CDR2 is FVKESK. The CDR3, as DNA: TGTGCCAGCAGCCATAGATGGGGTGAAGCTTTCTTT. Translation gives CASSHRWGEAFF.

This clonotype has a handful of counts. This chain connects TRBV6-1 to TRBJ1-1; D remains ambiguous. Germline CDR1 and CDR2: MNHNS and SASEGT. V was clipped by 2 bases and J by 9 bases, with 16 bases between them. This CDR3 contains 14 residues. In nucleotides, the CDR3 is TGTGCCAGCAGTGAAACCTACAAAGGCCCTCAAGCTTTCTTT. Translation: CASSETYKGPQAFF.

The V gene is TRBV2, the J gene TRBJ1-2; D might be TRBD1 (6 bases). Germline-derived CDR1 and CDR2 are SNHLY and FYNNEI. The CDR3 consists of 16 residues. The V and J ends lost 6 bases and 6 bases respectively, with 23 bases between them. CDR3 amino acids: CASRRIGQRTEDGYTF. CDR3 bases: TGTGCCAGCAGGAGAATTGGACAGAGGACTGAGGATGGCTACACCTTC.

Many counts were recorded for this clonotype. The V and J genes are TRBV4-1 and TRBJ2-7, with D possibly TRBD2 on 5 matching bases. CDR1 MGHRA and CDR2 YSYEKL come from the germline V gene. The CDR3 runs 15 residues. Trimming took off 1 base at V and 1 base at J, with 11 bases between the two ends. The CDR3 sequence: CASSQGNDYSYEQYF. The CDR3 DNA reads TGCGCCAGCAGCCAAGGGAACGACTATTCCTACGAGCAGTACTTC.

This clonotype came up many times. The chain recombines TRBV28 with TRBJ2-7, with D uncertain. Germline CDR1 is MDHEN and CDR2 is SYDVKM. The CDR3 length is 12 residues. V lost 2 bases and J lost 9, with 11 bases in between. The CDR3 here is CASSLVENGQYF. CDR3 bases: TGTGCCAGCAGTTTAGTGGAGAACGGGCAGTACTTC.

The chain carries TRBV28 and TRBJ2-7, with D perhaps TRBD2 (6 bases). Trimming removed 2 bases at V and 1 base at J, with 18 bases between. The germline V gene has CDR1 MDHEN and CDR2 SYDVKM. The CDR3 totals 17 residues. CDR3 in DNA: TGTGCCAGCAGTTTACCATCACCGGGACTTATTTCCTACGAGCAGTACTTC. Translating gives CASSLPSPGLISYEQYF.

The V gene is TRBV10-3, the J gene TRBJ1-5, with unresolved D. The V gene lost 8 bases and the J gene lost 2 bases, with 16 bases spanning the gap. This CDR3 region has 15 residues. Germline loops: CDR1 ENHRY, CDR2 SYGVKD. This CDR3 is CAIQRDIDGNQPQHF. CDR3 bases: TGTGCCATCCAACGAGATATAGATGGCAATCAGCCCCAGCATTTT.

This clonotype was detected ten times or more. The genes are TRBV20-1 and TRBJ2-2; D unresolved. The ends were cut back, 1 base at V and 6 bases at J, with 15 bases in the middle. Germline values: CDR1 DFQATT, CDR2 SNEGSKA (reference sequence). This CDR3 contains 15 residues. Written as DNA, the CDR3 is TGCAGTGCTAGAGCGTTTTCAGATATGGCCGGGGAGCTGTTTTTT. Encoded protein: CSARAFSDMAGELFF.

The rearrangement joins TRBV11-2 to TRBJ2-2; D possibly corresponds to TRBD2 (6 bases). V lost 3 bases to trimming and J lost 6 bases, with 11 bases between them. The CDR3 has 14 residues. CDR1 is SGHAT and CDR2 is FQNNGV in the germline V gene. The CDR3 loop is CASSLGSGPGELFF. The CDR3 region has the DNA TGTGCCAGCAGCTTGGGTAGCGGACCCGGGGAGCTGTTTTTT. Complete variable domain (other parts from reference TRBV11-2 and TRBJ2-2): EAGVAQSPRYKIIEKRQSVAFWCNPISGHATLYWYQQILGQGPKLLIQFQNNGVVDDSQLPKDRFSAERLKGVDSTLKIQPAKLEDSAVYLCASSLGSGPGELFFGEGSRLTVL.

This clonotype was seen ten or more times. The rearrangement links TRBV5-1 to TRBJ2-7; possible D gene TRBD1, 5 bases. The length of the CDR3 is 15 residues. From germline, CDR1 is SGHRS and CDR2 YFSETQ. V lost 0 bases to trimming and J lost 0 bases, with 10 bases between them. The CDR3 DNA sequence: TGCGCCAGCAGCTTGGGTGGAGACAGCTCCTACGAGCAGTACTTC. Amino acid sequence: CASSLGGDSSYEQYF. The full variable domain, completed using reference TRBV5-1 and TRBJ2-7, is KAGVTQTPRYLIKTRGQQVTLSCSPISGHRSVSWYQQTPGQGLQFLFEYFSETQRNKGNFPGRFSGRQFSNSRSEMNVSTLELGDSALYLCASSLGGDSSYEQYFGPGTRLTVT.

This clonotype was counted at least ten times. The V gene is TRBV19, the J gene TRBJ1-2, with D possibly matching TRBD1 (5 bases). Germline CDR1 and CDR2: LNHDA and SQIVND (reference sequence). V shed 4 bases and J shed 5 bases, with 17 bases lying between them. The CDR3 spans 15 residues. The CDR3 nucleotides are TGTGCCAGTAGTACGTTAACGGACACCCCTTATGGCTACACCTTC. Its translation: CASSTLTDTPYGYTF. The full variable domain, completed using reference TRBV19 and TRBJ1-2, is DGGITQSPKYLFRKEGQNVTLSCEQNLNHDAMYWYRQDPGQGLRLIYYSQIVNDFQKGDIAEGYSVSREKKESFPLTVTSAQKNPTAFYLCASSTLTDTPYGYTFGSGTRLTVV.

This clonotype was counted ten times or more. This sequence joins TRBV15 and TRBJ2-7; 10 nucleotides match TRBD1. The CDR3 loop spans 15 amino acids. Germline V gives CDR1 LNHNV, CDR2 YYDKDF (reference sequence). V dropped 0 bases and J dropped 4; count of bases not matched to a gene: 3. The CDR3 sequence: CATSREGGQGYEQYF. The CDR3 DNA reads TGTGCCACCAGCAGAGAGGGGGGACAGGGGTACGAGCAGTACTTC.

This clonotype was seen ten or more times. The rearrangement uses TRBV6-5 and TRBJ1-1; no clear D. Between the trimmed V and J ends, which lost 0 bases and 5 bases, there was a span of 4 bases. The V gene's germline CDR1 is MNHEY and CDR2 SVGAGI. The CDR3 contains 12 residues. CDR3 coding DNA: TGTGCCAGCAGTTACTCGGAAACTGAAGCTTTCTTT. Translation: CASSYSETEAFF.

The chain joins TRBV7-2 to TRBJ2-5, with a tentative D call TRBD2 (7 bases). V was trimmed by 1 base and J by 6 bases, leaving 9 bases between them. CDR1 SGHTA and CDR2 FQGNSA come from the germline V gene. The CDR3 is 13 residues long. This chain's CDR3 is CASSLVGGQTQYF. The CDR3 DNA sequence: TGTGCCAGCAGCTTAGTGGGGGGGCAGACCCAGTACTTC. Supplemented by reference TRBV7-2 and TRBJ2-5, the full variable domain reads GAGVSQSPSNKVTEKGKDVELRCDPISGHTALYWYRQSLGQGLEFLIYFQGNSAPDKSGLPSDRFSAERTGGSVSTLTIQRTQQEDSAVYLCASSLVGGQTQYFGPGTRLLVL.

This clonotype was observed at least ten times. The rearrangement uses TRBV18 and TRBJ1-1, with 7 bases identical to TRBD1. V trimming: 8 bases; J trimming: 1 base; junction bases outside the gene matches: 7. From germline, CDR1 is KGHSH and CDR2 LQKENI. The CDR3 has 14 amino acids. Here the CDR3 DNA reads TGTGCCAGCAGCCCCGGACAGGAGAACACTGAAGCTTTCTTT. Encoded protein: CASSPGQENTEAFF.

The chain has TRBV6-1 and TRBJ2-7; 8 bases line up with TRBD1. Germline V gene sequence: CDR1 MNHNS, CDR2 SASEGT. V was clipped by 2 bases and J by 9 bases; unmatched bases: 9. CDR3 length equals 14 residues. The CDR3 spells CASSESGTGSMQYF. The CDR3 DNA is TGTGCCAGCAGTGAATCCGGGACAGGCTCCATGCAGTACTTC.